This T cell receptor (beta chain) derives from a study of shared clonotypes between healthy human individuals. About this clone: This sample also contains other DNA sequences that code for the same CDR3.

The V end was cut by 6 bases, the J end by 0 bases, with 11 bases between. The germline CDR1 and CDR2 sequences are SGHVS and FQNEAQ. The length of the CDR3 is 14 residues. TCRdb's copy holds only in-frame clones and misses some; the assay was immunoSEQ multiplex PCR. The repertoire holds fewer than 550,000 clones, with roughly 79% as singletons. The chain has TRBV7-8 and TRBJ2-5; D is uncertain. Sequenced material: PBMCs. The clonotype comes from a woman in her forties in good health. Some clones in this sample may be carry-over from other donors' samples. Here the CDR3 DNA reads TGTGCCAGCAGTCCCGCAGGAAACCAAGAGACCCAGTACTTC. Its translation: CASSPAGNQETQYF.